The entry below describes one T cell receptor beta chain. MiXCR, applied by TCRdb to the 5' RACE reads, yields one record per CDR3 protein. The data contain about 340,000 distinct CDR3 sequences, more than 15% of them seen just once; the ten biggest clones take up 20% to 25%. These data are taken from a study of T-cell memory formation after mild COVID-19. V shed 2 bases and J shed 4 bases, with 11 bases lying between them. CDR3 size: 13 residues. Germline V CDR1 and CDR2: SQVTM, ANQGSEA. This TCR came from a man in his late teens or twenties who had mild COVID-19 (a few samples of this study predate the infection). Cell type and time point are not known. The rearrangement links TRBV29-1 to TRBJ1-1; D remains unclear. The sample consisted of PBMCs or a T cell subset sorted from them (not recorded which). CDR3 nucleotides: TGCAGCGTTGAACGTCCAGAGCGCACTGAAGCTTTCTTT. Translation gives CSVERPERTEAFF.